This passage covers 24 T cell receptor beta chains from one sample sequenced in a study of cytomegalovirus exposure and HLA in healthy donors. 60 Vbeta and 13 Jbeta primers were used in PCR. Profiling relied on immunoSEQ multiplex PCR, and the TCRdb table lists in-frame clones only, not all of them. The profile covers 110,000 to 150,000 clones, with around 73% appearing a single time and 1.5% to 2% taken by the ten largest. Sequencing used PBMCs. These receptors originate from a female donor in good health and CMV-seronegative.

V and J are TRBV5-6 and TRBJ1-1; the D gene is possibly TRBD1 (5 bases). Germline CDR1 reads SGHDT; CDR2 reads YYEEEE. The CDR3 has 16 residues. V dropped 2 bases and J dropped 5 bases, with 19 bases sitting between them. The DNA of the CDR3 is TGTGCCAGCAGCTTACACCAGGGCCGGGGGGGGACTGAAGCTTTCTTT. It is translated as CASSLHQGRGGTEAFF.

This clone was found a few times. DNA for the CDR3: TGTGCCATCAGTGAGTCGATCACGGACAGAAGGACACCCCTCCACTTT. This translates into CAISESITDRRTPLHF. The gene calls are TRBV10-3 and TRBJ1-6; a possible D gene is TRBD1 (6 bases). The CDR3 loop spans 16 amino acids. The V gene's germline CDR1 is ENHRY and CDR2 SYGVKD. V was pared by 0 bases and J by 11 bases, with 17 bases between.

The chain recombines TRBV7-6 with TRBJ2-3; 8 bases match TRBD2. V shed 0 bases, J shed 2 bases, and the junction held 1 base outside the gene matches. The V gene's germline CDR1 is SGHVS and CDR2 FNYEAQ. The CDR3 contains 15 residues. CDR3 bases: TGTGCCAGCAGCTTAGCTAGCGGGATCACAGATACGCAGTATTTT. Its protein is CASSLASGITDTQYF.

Concerning this clone: A junction boundary mismatches the germline segment, possibly from a read error. V is TRBV27 and J is TRBJ1-6; no clear D gene. CDR3 length: 13 residues. Germline CDR1 and CDR2: MNHEY and SMNVEV (reference sequence). The CDR3 region has the DNA TGTGCCAGCAGTTTATTTCCTAATTCGCCCCTCCACTTT. Protein: CASSLFPNSPLHF.

V is TRBV4-2 and J is TRBJ2-3; 7 bases are shared with TRBD2. V shed 2 bases and J 4 bases; nucleotides not matched to a gene: 9. CDR3 length: 16 residues. Germline loops: CDR1 LGHNA, CDR2 YNFKEQ. The CDR3 DNA follows: TGTGCCAGCAGCCAACCTTCTAGCGGCCTCCCAGATACGCAGTATTTT. As protein: CASSQPSSGLPDTQYF.

The rearrangement links TRBV5-6 to TRBJ2-7; TRBD1 is a possible D gene (7 bases). The CDR3 has 14 residues. V shed 7 bases and J shed 0 bases, with 14 bases lying between them. Germline V lookup: CDR1 SGHDT, CDR2 YYEEEE. The CDR3 DNA follows: TGTGCCAGCTGGCGGGACAGTGTCTCCTACGAGCAGTACTTC. Its translation: CASWRDSVSYEQYF. The variable domain in full, completed from reference TRBV5-6 and TRBJ2-7, reads DAGVTQSPTHLIKTRGQQVTLRCSPKSGHDTVSWYQQALGQGPQFIFQYYEEEERQRGNFPDRFSGHQFPNYSSELNVNALLLGDSALYLCASWRDSVSYEQYFGPGTRLTVT.

The chain carries TRBV6-5 and TRBJ1-5, with D possibly being TRBD1 (6 bases). V was shortened by 5 bases and J by 6 bases, with 14 bases between the two germline ends. The CDR3 is 14 residues long. CDR1 is MNHEY and CDR2 is SVGAGI in the germline V gene. DNA for the CDR3: TGTGCCAGCAGTGGCGAGGGCAGGGGTCAGCCCCAGCATTTT. Protein sequence: CASSGEGRGQPQHF.

The V call is TRBV5-1, the J call TRBJ2-1, with D unresolved. The CDR3 covers 15 residues. The V end lost 4 bases, the J end lost 3 bases, and 14 bases lay between the germline ends. CDR1 is SGHRS and CDR2 is YFSETQ in the germline V gene. CDR3 coding DNA: TGCGCCAGCAGCCCTAGTGGGTACGTCTACAATGAGCAGTTCTTC. The encoded protein is CASSPSGYVYNEQFF.

The rearrangement uses TRBV6-5 and TRBJ1-1; TRBD1 matches at 7 bases. V gave up 0 bases and J gave up 11 bases; unmatched junction bases: 15. This CDR3 is built from 16 residues. The V gene's germline CDR1 is MNHEY and CDR2 SVGAGI. The CDR3 protein is CASSYSQPGNTRGAFF. CDR3 nucleotide sequence: TGTGCCAGCAGTTACTCGCAACCGGGCAACACCAGGGGGGCTTTCTTT.

The rearrangement uses TRBV5-4 and TRBJ2-3; D is perhaps TRBD1 (6 bases). The V gene lost 4 bases and the J gene lost 2 bases, with 17 bases spanning the gap. Per the germline V gene, CDR1 is SGHNT and CDR2 is YYREEE (reference sequence). The CDR3 is made up of 16 amino acids. The DNA for the CDR3 is TGTGCCAGCAGCCTCCCCGGACAGTTCATCACAGATACGCAGTATTTT. This gives the protein CASSLPGQFITDTQYF.

The chain links TRBV11-2 to TRBJ1-2; 7 positions match TRBD1. The CDR3 extends over 14 amino acids. V was pared by 5 bases and J by 3 bases, with 6 bases of the junction left unmatched. Looked up from germline, CDR1 is SGHAT and CDR2 is FQNNGV. The CDR3 loop reads CASSPGTVDYGYTF. CDR3 DNA: TGTGCCAGCAGCCCGGGGACAGTAGACTATGGCTACACCTTC.

This clone was counted a few times. The junction departs from the called germline gene at one end, perhaps through a read error. The gene calls are TRBV18 and TRBJ2-7; tentative D call: TRBD2 (6 bases). In germline, CDR1 is KGHSH, CDR2 LQKENI. The CDR3 has 13 residues. The chain's CDR3 is CASSTPRDHEQYF. The CDR3, as DNA: TGTGCCAGCTCAACACCGCGGGATCACGAGCAGTACTTC.

The chain recombines TRBV18 with TRBJ1-2, with 8 nucleotides matching TRBD1. The CDR3 has 15 amino acids. CDR1 KGHSH and CDR2 LQKENI come from the germline V gene. V lost 3 bases to trimming and J lost 3 bases; unmatched junction nucleotides: 6. CDR3 coding DNA: TGTGCCAGCTCACCTTTGGACAGGGTGCACTATGGCTACACCTTC. Translating it yields CASSPLDRVHYGYTF.

The chain employs TRBV6-6 and TRBJ1-2; 7 nucleotides agree with TRBD1. Germline CDR1 MNHNY, CDR2 SVGAGI (reference sequence). The CDR3 spans 16 residues. V trimming: 7 bases; J trimming: 1 base; junction bases outside the gene matches: 12. This chain's CDR3 is CASNPGQRPHNYGYTF. In nucleotides, the CDR3 is TGTGCCAGCAACCCGGGACAGAGACCTCATAACTATGGCTACACCTTC.

This clone was counted once. The chain uses TRBV6-7 and TRBJ1-2, with 8 positions matching TRBD1. TRBV6-7 qualifies as an ORF whose function is uncertain. The CDR3 runs to 18 residues. V shed 1 base, J shed 4 bases, and the junction held 14 bases outside the gene matches. The CDR3 sequence is CASSYYPGQVLEAYGYTF. DNA of the CDR3: TGTGCCAGCAGTTACTATCCGGGACAGGTCTTGGAAGCCTATGGCTACACCTTC.

The V gene is TRBV9, the J gene TRBJ2-5; TRBD2 matches at 14 bases. The length of the CDR3 is 16 residues. V gave up 4 bases and J gave up 1 base; unmatched junction bases: 3. Per the germline V gene, CDR1 is SGDLS and CDR2 is YYNGEE. CDR3 loop: CASSPGLAGAQETQYF. The DNA of the CDR3 is TGTGCCAGCAGCCCGGGACTAGCGGGAGCCCAAGAGACCCAGTACTTC.

This chain connects TRBV7-9 to TRBJ1-4; 10 bases line up with TRBD1. Trimming cost V 4 bases and J 8 bases; bases outside gene matches: 4. Germline V lookup: CDR1 SEHNR, CDR2 FQNEAQ (reference sequence). This CDR3 region has 14 residues. CDR3 in amino acids: CASSSGQGGEKLFF. For the CDR3, the DNA is TGTGCCAGCAGCTCCGGACAGGGGGGGGAAAAACTGTTTTTT. The full variable domain, rest sourced from reference TRBV7-9 and TRBJ1-4, is DTGVSQNPRHKITKRGQNVTFRCDPISEHNRLYWYRQTLGQGPEFLTYFQNEAQLEKSRLLSDRFSAERPKGSFSTLEIQRTEQGDSAMYLCASSSGQGGEKLFFGSGTQLSVL.

This chain links TRBV29-1 with TRBJ1-3; D is unresolved. CDR3 length equals 13 residues. CDR1 SQVTM and CDR2 ANQGSEA come from the germline V gene. Trimming stripped 6 bases from V and 0 bases from J, with 9 bases between. CDR3 residues: CSVSLYSGNTIYF. DNA for the CDR3: TGCAGCGTATCCCTATACTCTGGAAACACCATATATTTT.

This chain connects TRBV7-9 to TRBJ2-7; 9 nucleotides agree with TRBD1. Germline values: CDR1 SEHNR, CDR2 FQNEAQ (reference sequence). Trimming cost V 5 bases and J 3 bases; bases outside gene matches: 11. This CDR3 contains 16 residues. CDR3 sequence: CASSLFRDRAIYEQYF. CDR3 nucleotides: TGTGCCAGCAGCCTATTTCGGGACAGGGCGATCTACGAGCAGTACTTC.

The chain couples TRBV7-2 to TRBJ1-2; a weak D match, TRBD1 (5 bases). This CDR3 is built from 14 residues. Per germline, CDR1 SGHTA and CDR2 FQGNSA. Trimming left V 5 bases short and J 6 bases short, with 16 bases between. CDR3 sequence: CASSPVWGGDGYTF. The CDR3, as DNA: TGTGCCAGCAGCCCAGTGTGGGGAGGGGATGGCTACACCTTC.

The genes are TRBV19 and TRBJ2-7; 8 positions match TRBD1. V was pared by 1 base and J by 6 bases, with 5 bases of the junction left unmatched. There are 14 residues in the CDR3. CDR1 is LNHDA, CDR2 SQIVND, per germline (reference sequence). The CDR3 region is CASSIGQGTGEQYF. CDR3 sequence (DNA): TGTGCCAGTAGTATAGGACAGGGGACGGGCGAGCAGTACTTC.

This rearrangement joins TRBV4-1 to TRBJ1-2; D is possibly TRBD1 (5 bases). The CDR3 spans 16 residues. The V end lost 0 bases, the J end lost 5 bases, and 16 bases lay between the germline ends. Germline lookup yields CDR1 MGHRA and CDR2 YSYEKL. CDR3: CASSQEGLRQPYGYTF. In nucleotides, the CDR3 is TGCGCCAGCAGCCAAGAAGGTTTAAGACAGCCATATGGCTACACCTTC.

This rearrangement joins TRBV19 to TRBJ1-2; D not resolved. CDR1 is LNHDA, CDR2 SQIVND, per germline (reference sequence). The CDR3 covers 12 residues. The V gene lost 9 bases and the J gene lost 0 bases, with 8 bases spanning the gap. The CDR3 DNA reads TGTGCCAGCCGGTTAGCTAACTATGGCTACACCTTC. Protein sequence: CASRLANYGYTF.

The V call is TRBV7-3, the J call TRBJ2-2, with a tentative D call TRBD2 (5 bases). V dropped 5 bases and J dropped 4 bases, with 20 bases sitting between them. Per germline, CDR1 SGHTA and CDR2 FQGTGA. The CDR3 extends over 17 amino acids. As DNA, the CDR3 is TGTGCCAGCAGCCCGGGGTTGGGGAGAGGTCCCACCGGGGAGCTGTTTTTT. Translated: CASSPGLGRGPTGELFF.